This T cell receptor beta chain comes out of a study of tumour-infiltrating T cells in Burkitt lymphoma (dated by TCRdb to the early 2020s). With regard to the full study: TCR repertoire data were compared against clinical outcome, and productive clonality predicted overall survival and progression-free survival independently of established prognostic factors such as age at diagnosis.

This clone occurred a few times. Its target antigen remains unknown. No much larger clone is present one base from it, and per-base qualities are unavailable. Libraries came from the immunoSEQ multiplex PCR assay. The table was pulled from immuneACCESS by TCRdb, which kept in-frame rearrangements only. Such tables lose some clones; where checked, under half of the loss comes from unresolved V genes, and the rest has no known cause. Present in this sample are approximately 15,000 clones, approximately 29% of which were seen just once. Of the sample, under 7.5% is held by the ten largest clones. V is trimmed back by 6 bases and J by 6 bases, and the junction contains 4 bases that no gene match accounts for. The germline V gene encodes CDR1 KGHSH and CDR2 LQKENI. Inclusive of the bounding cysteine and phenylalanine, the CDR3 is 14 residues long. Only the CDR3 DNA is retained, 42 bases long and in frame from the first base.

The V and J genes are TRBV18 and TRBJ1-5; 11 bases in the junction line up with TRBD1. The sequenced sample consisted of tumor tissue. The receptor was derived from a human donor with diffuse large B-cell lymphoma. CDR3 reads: CASSGQGDFQPQHF. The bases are TGTGCCAGCTCGGGACAGGGGGATTTTCAGCCCCAGCATTTT.